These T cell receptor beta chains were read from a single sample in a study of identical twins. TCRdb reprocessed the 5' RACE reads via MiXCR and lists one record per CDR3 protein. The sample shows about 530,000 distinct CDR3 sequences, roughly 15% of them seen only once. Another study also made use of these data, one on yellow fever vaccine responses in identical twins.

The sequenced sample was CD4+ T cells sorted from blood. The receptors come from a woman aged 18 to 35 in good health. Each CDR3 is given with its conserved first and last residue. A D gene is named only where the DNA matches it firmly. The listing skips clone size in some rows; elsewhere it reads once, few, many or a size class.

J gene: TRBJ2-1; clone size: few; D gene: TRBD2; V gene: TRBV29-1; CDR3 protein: CRSWTSGYNEQFF; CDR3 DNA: TGCAGGTCTTGGACTAGCGGATACAATGAGCAGTTCTTC
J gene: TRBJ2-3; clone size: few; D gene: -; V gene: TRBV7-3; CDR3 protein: CASSLNGGFSTDTQYF; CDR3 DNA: TGTGCCAGCAGCTTAAATGGGGGTTTCAGCACAGATACGCAGTATTTT
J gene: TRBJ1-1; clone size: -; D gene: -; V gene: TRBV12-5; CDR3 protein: CASGNPLVANTEAFF; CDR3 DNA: TGTGCTAGTGGTAACCCGTTGGTTGCGAACACTGAAGCTTTCTTT
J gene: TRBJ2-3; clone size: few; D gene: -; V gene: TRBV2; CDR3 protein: CASTMRLEYDTQYF; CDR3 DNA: TGTGCCAGCACGATGAGACTAGAGTACGATACGCAGTATTTT
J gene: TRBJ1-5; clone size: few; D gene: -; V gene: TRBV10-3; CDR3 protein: CAISESAGHGPQHF; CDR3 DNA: TGTGCCATCAGTGAGTCAGCAGGGCACGGGCCCCAGCATTTT
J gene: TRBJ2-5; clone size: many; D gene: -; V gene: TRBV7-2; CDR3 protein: CASSLVGGETQYF; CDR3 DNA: TGCGCCAGCAGCTTGGTAGGCGGAGAGACCCAGTACTTC
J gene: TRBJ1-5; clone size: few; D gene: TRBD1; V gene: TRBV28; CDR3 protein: CASSIGTGNNQPQHF; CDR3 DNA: TGTGCCAGCAGCATAGGGACAGGGAACAATCAGCCCCAGCATTTT
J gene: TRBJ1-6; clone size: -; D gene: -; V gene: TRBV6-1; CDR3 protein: CASSETPPGHYNSPLHF; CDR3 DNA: TGTGCCAGCAGTGAGACGCCCCCGGGACATTATAATTCACCCCTCCACTTT
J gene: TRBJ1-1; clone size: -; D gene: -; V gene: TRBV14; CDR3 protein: CASSRQPNTEAFF; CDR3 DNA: TGTGCCAGCAGCCGACAGCCGAACACTGAAGCTTTCTTT
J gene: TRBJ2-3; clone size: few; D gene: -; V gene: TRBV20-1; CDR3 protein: CSARLGTTGRDTQYF; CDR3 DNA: TGCAGTGCTAGATTGGGTACTACGGGCAGAGATACGCAGTATTTT
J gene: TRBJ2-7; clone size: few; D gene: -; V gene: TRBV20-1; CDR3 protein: CSATGLDEQYF; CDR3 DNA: TGCAGTGCCACGGGCCTAGACGAGCAGTACTTC
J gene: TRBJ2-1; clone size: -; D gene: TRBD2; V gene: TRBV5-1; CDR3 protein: CASSRPGTSDNEQFF; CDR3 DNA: TGCGCCAGCAGCCGCCCAGGGACTAGCGACAATGAGCAGTTCTTC
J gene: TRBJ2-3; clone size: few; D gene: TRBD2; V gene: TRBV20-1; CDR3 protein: CSGRAGVSTDTQYF; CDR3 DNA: TGCAGTGGCCGAGCGGGGGTGAGCACAGATACGCAGTATTTT
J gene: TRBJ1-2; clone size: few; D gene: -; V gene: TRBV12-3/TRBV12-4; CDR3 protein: CASSLWGAQGYTF; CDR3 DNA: TGTGCCAGCAGTTTGTGGGGGGCACAAGGCTACACCTTC
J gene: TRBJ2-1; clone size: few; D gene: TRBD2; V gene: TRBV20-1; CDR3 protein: CSARVSGEGNEQFF; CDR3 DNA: TGCAGTGCTAGAGTTAGCGGGGAGGGGAATGAGCAGTTCTTC
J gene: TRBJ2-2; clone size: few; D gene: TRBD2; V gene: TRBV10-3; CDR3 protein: CAIGLAGDPGELFF; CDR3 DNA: TGTGCCATCGGACTAGCGGGAGACCCGGGGGAGCTGTTTTTT
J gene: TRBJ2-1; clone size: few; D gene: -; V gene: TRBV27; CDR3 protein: CASSFGRDGSEQFF; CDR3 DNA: TGTGCCAGCAGTTTCGGCAGGGACGGAAGTGAGCAGTTCTTC
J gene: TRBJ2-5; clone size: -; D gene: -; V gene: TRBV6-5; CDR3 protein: CASSYAGLVGGGTQYF; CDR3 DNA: TGTGCCAGCAGTTACGCCGGACTTGTTGGGGGAGGGACCCAGTACTTC
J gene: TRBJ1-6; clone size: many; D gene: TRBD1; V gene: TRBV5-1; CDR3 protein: CASSPGQGRNSPLHF; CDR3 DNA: TGCGCCAGCAGCCCGGGACAGGGGAGGAATTCACCCCTCCACTTT
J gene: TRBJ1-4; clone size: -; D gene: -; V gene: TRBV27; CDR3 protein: CASTYRGRVNEKLFF; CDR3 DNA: TGTGCCAGCACCTACCGGGGCAGGGTTAATGAAAAACTGTTTTTT
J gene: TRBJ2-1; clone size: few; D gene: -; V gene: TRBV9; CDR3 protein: CASSVGDIFNEQFF; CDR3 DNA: TGTGCCAGCAGCGTAGGGGACATTTTCAATGAGCAGTTCTTC
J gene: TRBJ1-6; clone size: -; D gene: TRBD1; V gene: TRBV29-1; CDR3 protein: CSARTGARDNSPLHF; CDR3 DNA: TGCAGCGCCCGGACAGGGGCTAGGGATAATTCACCCCTCCACTTT
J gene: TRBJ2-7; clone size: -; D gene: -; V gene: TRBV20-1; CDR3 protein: CSASRSYEQYF; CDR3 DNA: TGCAGTGCTAGCCGGTCCTACGAGCAGTACTTC
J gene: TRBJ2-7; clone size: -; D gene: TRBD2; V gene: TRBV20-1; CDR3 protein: CSATPGLGPYEQYF; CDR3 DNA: TGCAGTGCTACCCCGGGACTAGGACCCTACGAGCAGTACTTC
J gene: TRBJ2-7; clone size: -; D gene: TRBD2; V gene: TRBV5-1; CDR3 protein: CASRAGTNSYEQYF; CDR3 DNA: TGCGCCAGCAGAGCTGGGACTAACTCCTACGAGCAGTACTTC
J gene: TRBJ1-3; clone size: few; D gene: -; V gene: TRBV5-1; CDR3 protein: CASSLAGTSSGNTIYF; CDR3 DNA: TGCGCCAGCAGCTTGGCCGGGACCAGCTCTGGAAACACCATATATTTT
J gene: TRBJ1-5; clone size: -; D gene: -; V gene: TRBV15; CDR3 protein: CATSRARGQPQHF; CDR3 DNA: TGTGCCACCAGCAGAGCGCGCGGTCAGCCCCAGCATTTT
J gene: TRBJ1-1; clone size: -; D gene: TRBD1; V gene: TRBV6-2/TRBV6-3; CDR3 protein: CASSYPRDRLNTEAFF; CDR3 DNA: TGTGCCAGCAGTTACCCTCGGGACAGGTTGAACACTGAAGCTTTCTTT
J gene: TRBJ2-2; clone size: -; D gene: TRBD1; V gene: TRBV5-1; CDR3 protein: CASSSGQGLDTGELFF; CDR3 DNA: TGCGCCAGCAGCTCCGGACAGGGCTTGGACACCGGGGAGCTGTTTTTT
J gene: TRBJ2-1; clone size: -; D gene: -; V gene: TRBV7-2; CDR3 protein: CASSLASGIFNEQFF; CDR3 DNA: TGTGCCAGCAGCTTAGCCTCCGGAATTTTCAATGAGCAGTTCTTC
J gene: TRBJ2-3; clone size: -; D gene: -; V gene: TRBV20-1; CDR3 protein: CSAQLVLGYVFGTDTQYF; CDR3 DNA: TGCAGTGCCCAATTAGTCCTCGGGTATGTTTTCGGCACAGATACGCAGTATTTT
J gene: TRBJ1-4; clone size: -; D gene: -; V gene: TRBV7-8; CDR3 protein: CASTLGGAREKLFF; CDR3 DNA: TGTGCCAGCACCTTAGGGGGGGCGCGTGAAAAACTGTTTTTT
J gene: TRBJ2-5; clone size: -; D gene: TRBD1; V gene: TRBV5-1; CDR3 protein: CASSRNRGPEETQYF; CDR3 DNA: TGCGCCAGCAGCCGAAACAGGGGGCCGGAAGAGACCCAGTACTTC
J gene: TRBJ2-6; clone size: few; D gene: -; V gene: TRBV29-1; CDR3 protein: CSVNGGANVLTF; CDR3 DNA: TGCAGCGTTAATGGCGGTGCCAACGTCCTGACTTTC
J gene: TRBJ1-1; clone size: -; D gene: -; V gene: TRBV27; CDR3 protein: CASSLTPPLGNTEAFF; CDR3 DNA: TGTGCCAGCAGTTTAACGCCTCCCCTCGGGAACACTGAAGCTTTCTTT
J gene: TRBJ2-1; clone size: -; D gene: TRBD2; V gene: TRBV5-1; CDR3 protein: CASGLAGPNNEQFF; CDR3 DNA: TGCGCCAGCGGGCTAGCGGGACCGAACAATGAGCAGTTCTTC